The 10 T cell receptor beta chains reported below all come from one sample, sequenced in a study of OX40 agonist ivuxolimab in advanced cancers. Libraries were made using the immunoSEQ multiplex PCR assay. TCRdb carries this immuneACCESS record with in-frame sequences only. Its versions omit some clonotypes, under half of them owing to an unresolved V gene in the studies checked, with the rest unexplained. In this sample the table shows roughly 30,000 clones, 80% to 90% of which occur a single time. 20% to 25% of the sample is in the top ten clones. This sample comprised CD4+ or CD8+ T cells sorted from blood, obtained in a trial of the OX40 agonist ivuxolimab. The receptors were sampled from an adult with an advanced solid tumor such as melanoma, head and neck, liver or kidney cancer.

The CDR3 coding sequence is TGTGCCAGCAGATCTCCAGCGGGGGGGCCTTTATATGAGCAGTTCTTC. It encodes CASRSPAGGPLYEQFF. The chain has TRBV7-2 and TRBJ2-1; 10 bases match TRBD2. With V trimmed by 6 bases and J by 8 bases, 13 bases remained unmatched. Germline CDR1 is SGHTA and CDR2 is FQGNSA. CDR3 size: 16 residues.

V gene TRBV11-1 combines with J gene TRBJ1-2, with 7 bases aligning to TRBD1. CDR1 is SGHAT, CDR2 FQDESV, per germline (reference sequence). This CDR3 is 13 amino acids long. Trimming cost V 4 bases and J 4 bases; bases outside gene matches: 3. CDR3 sequence reads: CASSSRDSYGYTF. As DNA, the CDR3 is TGTGCCAGCAGCTCCCGGGACAGCTATGGCTACACCTTC.

V gene TRBV6-1 combines with J gene TRBJ2-3; perhaps TRBD1 as D (7 bases). The CDR3 totals 15 residues. The V end was cut by 4 bases, the J end by 3 bases, with 14 bases between. From germline, CDR1 is MNHNS and CDR2 SASEGT. CDR3: CASSGSTGRTDTQYF. DNA for the CDR3: TGTGCCAGCAGTGGGTCGACAGGGAGGACAGATACGCAGTATTTT.

V gene TRBV11-3 combines with J gene TRBJ2-5; D gene uncertain. The CDR3 has 13 amino acids. V lost 6 bases, J lost 5 bases, and 13 bases lay in between. CDR1 and CDR2 (germline): SGHNT, YENEEA. CDR3 region: CASSQQYWETQYF. Here the CDR3 DNA reads TGTGCCAGCAGTCAACAGTATTGGGAGACCCAGTACTTC. Combining the CDR3 with reference TRBV11-3 and TRBJ2-5 gives the whole variable domain EAGVVQSPRYKIIEKKQPVAFWCNPISGHNTLYWYLQNLGQGPELLIRYENEEAVDDSQLPKDRFSAERLKGVDSTLKIQPAELGDSAVYLCASSQQYWETQYFGPGTRLLVL.

This sequence joins TRBV6-5 and TRBJ2-1, with 8 positions matching TRBD1. V lost 7 bases to trimming and J lost 2 bases; unmatched junction nucleotides: 7. Germline CDR1 MNHEY, CDR2 SVGAGI. The CDR3 contains 15 residues. The CDR3 DNA reads as TGTGCCAGCACCATGGACAGGGATGCCTACAATGAGCAGTTCTTC. Translating gives CASTMDRDAYNEQFF.

This CDR3 reads CASSLPGASDTQYF. The CDR3 nucleotides read TGCGCCAGCAGCTTGCCCGGGGCCTCAGATACGCAGTATTTT. The chain joins TRBV5-1 to TRBJ2-3; D could derive from TRBD1 or TRBD2 (5 bases each). Germline values: CDR1 SGHRS, CDR2 YFSETQ. The CDR3 loop spans 14 amino acids. V shed 1 base and J shed 4 bases, with 10 bases lying between them.

This clone was recorded once. The chain carries TRBV28 and TRBJ2-3, with TRBD2 matching 9 bases. The CDR3 has 16 residues. With 1 base clipped from V and 1 base from J, the junction kept 3 bases outside the gene matches. Germline CDR1 and CDR2: MDHEN and SYDVKM. The CDR3 here is CASSLSASGGTDTQYF. In nucleotides, the CDR3 is TGTGCCAGCAGTTTATCGGCTAGCGGGGGCACAGATACGCAGTATTTT.

The rearrangement joins TRBV30 to TRBJ1-1; D unclear. Germline CDR1 reads GTSNPN; CDR2 reads SVGIG (reference sequence). V was clipped by 2 bases and J by 1 base, with 11 bases between them. The CDR3 consists of 14 residues. The CDR3 bases are TGTGCCTGGAGTATCGGAATTTCGAACACTGAAGCTTTCTTT. Its translation is CAWSIGISNTEAFF.

The chain employs TRBV7-9 and TRBJ2-3, with 8 bases that match TRBD1. The CDR3 covers 15 residues. V shed 5 bases and J 2 bases; nucleotides not matched to a gene: 6. The V gene's germline CDR1 is SEHNR and CDR2 FQNEAQ (reference sequence). CDR3 residues: CASSAGTGLTDTQYF. The DNA for the CDR3 is TGTGCCAGCAGCGCCGGGACAGGCCTCACAGATACGCAGTATTTT.

The chain is built from TRBV4-1 and TRBJ2-5; D call uncertain. This CDR3 spans 15 amino acids. CDR1 MGHRA and CDR2 YSYEKL come from the germline V gene. V was shortened by 0 bases and J by 5 bases, with 13 bases between the two germline ends. This CDR3 is CASSQEGWLRETQYF. As DNA, the CDR3 is TGCGCCAGCAGCCAAGAAGGTTGGCTTCGGGAGACCCAGTACTTC.